These T cell receptor beta chains were read from a single sample in a study of lymphopenia after photon versus proton radiotherapy. Here immunoSEQ multiplex PCR was the method, and the copy in TCRdb shows in-frame clones only, minus some. The sample has 3,000 to 4,500 clones, about two thirds seen once; the top ten hold approximately 54%. Sequencing used peripheral blood, obtained from a patient treated with proton-based radiotherapy. The receptors derive from a man older than 75 with esophageal cancer. CDR3s include the opening cysteine and the closing phenylalanine or tryptophan. The order of the fields is D gene, clone size, V gene, J gene, CDR3 protein, CDR3 DNA. The D gene is left open where the match is weak. Size values are once, few and many counts, or a class for expanded clones, and some rows have none.

.	large	TRBV9	TRBJ2-3	CASSVGGQEADTQYF	TGTGCCAGCAGCGTAGGAGGACAAGAAGCGGATACGCAGTATTTT
TRBD2	.	TRBV7-2	TRBJ2-5	CASSLQAGGIQETQYF	TGTGCCAGCAGCTTACAGGCGGGGGGTATCCAAGAGACCCAGTACTTC
.	.	TRBV5-6	TRBJ2-7	CASSSVRYEQYF	TGTGCCAGCAGCTCGGTCCGATACGAGCAGTACTTC
TRBD2	.	TRBV7-8	TRBJ2-1	CASNKLGAGVSHEQFF	TGTGCCAGCAACAAGCTGGGAGCGGGAGTCTCGCATGAGCAGTTCTTC
.	.	TRBV7-9	TRBJ2-7	CASTRTDTYEQYF	TGTGCCAGCACCCGGACCGATACCTACGAGCAGTACTTC
.	.	TRBV6-5	TRBJ1-5	CASSWNWGQPQHF	TGTGCCAGCAGTTGGAACTGGGGTCAGCCCCAGCATTTT
TRBD2	hyperexpanded	TRBV9	TRBJ2-3	CASSALGGAGLADTQYF	TGTGCCAGCAGCGCTCTCGGGGGGGCGGGCTTAGCAGATACGCAGTATTTT
TRBD2	few	TRBV5-4	TRBJ2-5	CASSYRASGQETQYF	TGTGCCAGCAGTTACAGGGCTAGCGGGCAAGAGACCCAGTACTTC
.	.	TRBV29-1	TRBJ1-1	CSVEIPTNTEAFF	TGCAGCGTTGAAATACCGACGAACACTGAAGCTTTCTTT
.	.	TRBV2	TRBJ1-6	CAIQLGNSNSPLHF	TGTGCCATCCAACTAGGGAACTCAAATTCACCCCTCCACTTT
.	few	TRBV18	TRBJ2-5	CASSPRGPKKTQYF	TGTGCCAGCTCACCTCGGGGGCCAAAAAAGACCCAGTACTTC
.	.	TRBV12-5	TRBJ1-2	CASGLDREHSLQSYGYTF	TGTGCTAGTGGTTTGGACAGGGAGCATAGCCTTCAAAGCTATGGCTACACCTTC
.	.	TRBV9	TRBJ1-1	CASSVMISNTEAFF	TGTGCCAGCAGCGTAATGATTTCGAACACTGAAGCTTTCTTT
.	.	TRBV4-2	TRBJ2-7	CASSLAPVREYEQYF	TGTGCCAGCAGCTTAGCACCGGTAAGGGAGTACGAGCAGTACTTC
.	.	TRBV9	TRBJ2-7	CASSSGSARSEQYF	TGTGCCAGCAGCTCGGGTAGCGCTCGGTCCGAGCAGTACTTC
.	.	TRBV11-3	TRBJ2-7	CASSSPHTGTPAYEQYF	TGTGCCAGCAGCTCACCCCACACCGGGACGCCAGCCTACGAGCAGTACTTC
.	.	TRBV7-2	TRBJ2-3	CASSSTRTDTQYF	TGTGCCAGCAGCTCGACTAGGACAGATACGCAGTATTTT
TRBD1	.	TRBV7-7	TRBJ2-5	CASSLGQGKTQYF	TGTGCCAGCAGCCTCGGACAGGGGAAGACCCAGTACTTC
.	.	TRBV9	TRBJ1-2	CASSVASVFYGYTF	TGTGCCAGCAGCGTAGCGTCAGTTTTCTATGGCTACACCTTC